This TCR beta chain derives from a study of blood T cell repertoires in COVID-19. Trimming removed 1 base at V and 2 bases at J, with 16 bases between. The CDR3 has 16 residues. Germline V gene lookup returns CDR1 SGHDT and CDR2 YYEEEE. Per the original methods: By means of reference gene primer amplification, nucleated cell counts were estimated. Produced via immunoSEQ multiplex PCR; TCRdb's table is partial and in-frame only. The DNA gave D and trimming, while V, J and clone size come from that table. The sample has about 190,000 clones; about 89% are singletons. The V gene is TRBV5-6, the J gene TRBJ2-7; maybe TRBD1 (5 bases). The material sequenced was peripheral blood. The TCR sequence derives from a middle-aged man with acute or convalescent COVID-19. The DNA of the CDR3 is TGTGCCAGCAGCTTGTTAATGTTGCAGGGTCCCTACGAGCAGTACTTC. It translates to CASSLLMLQGPYEQYF. Full variable domain (rest looked up from reference TRBV5-6 and TRBJ2-7): DAGVTQSPTHLIKTRGQQVTLRCSPKSGHDTVSWYQQALGQGPQFIFQYYEEEERQRGNFPDRFSGHQFPNYSSELNVNALLLGDSALYLCASSLLMLQGPYEQYFGPGTRLTVT.